This note documents a single TCR beta chain sequence. This specimen belongs to a study of blood T cell repertoires in COVID-19. Trimming left V 1 base short and J 0 bases short, with 9 bases between. This CDR3 spans 15 amino acids. The germline CDR1 and CDR2 sequences are LGHDT and YNNKEL (reference sequence). Participant ages covered about 18 to 95 years across approximately 25 US areas. Recovery among Cohort 3 donors was established by two negative PCRs, clearance, or symptom resolution. The table came from immunoSEQ multiplex PCR; TCRdb's copy has only in-frame clones and leaves some out. Altogether about 360,000 clones are present, roughly 86% being singletons, with the ten largest covering 1% to 1.5%.

The chain recombines TRBV3-1 (or the pseudogene TRBV3-2) with TRBJ1-2; no clear D gene. The sample was PBMCs or T cells enriched from blood (not recorded which). The TCR sequence derives from a man in his thirties or forties who had recovered from COVID-19. The CDR3, as DNA: TGTGCCAGCAGCCAAGCGGGAGGGACTAACTATGGCTACACCTTC. This encodes CASSQAGGTNYGYTF.